This T cell receptor beta chain was captured in a study of shared clonotypes between healthy human individuals (TCRdb year 2020). A note on the overall study: The cohort comprised a couple of women and a few men aged 18 to 49 years. Between about 0.94 and 8.9 billion PBMCs per donor were obtained by leukapheresis. Per donor, three plates each were used for CD4 naive and CD4 memory, two for CD8 naive, and one for CD8 memory. To estimate repertoire size and how much clonotype sharing occurs between individuals, the study deeply sequenced the blood TCR repertoires of roughly 5 healthy adults. To increase sequencing depth and limit assay-specific biases, TCR repertoire library preparation and sequencing were carried out by different laboratories using diverse techniques.

The paper as a whole reports these results and caveats: Because the study included only a small number of donors, the genetic and exposure-history diversity represented was limited. Sharing across a handful of donors was observed for approximately 5% of naive CD4, 3.5% of naive CD8, about 2.5% of memory CD4, and around 0.4% of memory CD8 clonotypes. Pairwise subsampling indicated that sequencing depth was expected to affect the degree of clonotype sharing among donors. Sampling was restricted to blood, and TCR repertoires in tissue are likely to differ from TCR repertoires in blood. Higher generation probabilities were observed for clonotypes shared by all four sorted-subset donors than for non-shared clonotypes. Rarefaction of sorted-subset datasets indicated incomplete sequencing despite the large sequencing depth. Estimated clonotype richness was generally larger for naive than for memory subsets.

This clone was recorded once. Which antigen it targets is not known. Per-base quality was not reported, and no clone a single base away is much larger than it. Donors were healthy HIV-negative adults with no recently reported acute infections or vaccinations. All donors were Caucasian adults living in Nashville, Tennessee, USA. Magnetic negative selection was used to enrich CD4+ T cells, after which naive cells were positively selected on CD45RA and the negative fraction became the memory subset. Blood was collected by leukapheresis, and PBMCs were isolated by Ficoll-Histopaque density gradient centrifugation and then cryopreserved in liquid nitrogen vapor phase. Analytical flow cytometry was used to check the purity and quantity of every magnetically sorted T cell population. Genomic DNA was isolated from every sorted fraction and measured by UV absorbance on a Nanodrop 2000c. From a lookup of the germline V gene, CDR1 and CDR2 are MGHRA and YSYEKL. Its CDR3 holds 17 amino acids, cysteine through phenylalanine. Only CDR3 DNA remains: 51 bases, in frame from the first base. V drops 1 base and J drops 2 bases, leaving 12 bases in between.

Using the deep immunoSEQ assay, multiplex PCR amplified TCR CDR3 regions from genomic DNA. Genomic DNA extracted from each cell subset was distributed evenly over all wells of several immunoSEQ 96-well plates, and each plate served as one replicate. For sorted subsets, approximately 210 ng genomic DNA, equal to 25,000 to 35,000 T cell genomes, was loaded into each replicate PCR. Purified libraries were quantified with a Qubit 3.0 fluorometer, sized on a Bioanalyzer 2100, and re-quantified with the KAPA Library Quantification kit. Every immunoSEQ 96-well plate was sequenced on a dedicated single-read 150-cycle Illumina NextSeq 550 flow cell. In the paper's pipeline: The immunoSEQ output contained only junctional sequences without quality scores, so filtering could not match that applied to full-length reads. To assign V/J genes and CDR3, sequences were annotated using PyIR, a Python wrapper for IgBLAST v1.9, with IMGT germline references. Reads were removed for weak V/J assignments (E-value above 1e-6), missing CDR3, stop codons, out-of-frame junctions, or ambiguous translated residues. V3J clonotypes were defined as sequences sharing an identical inferred V gene, J gene, and CDR3 amino acid sequence. Percentage overlap between repertoires was calculated by dividing the number of shared unique clonotypes by the size of the smaller repertoire. Repertoire richness was assessed with RTK rarefaction, the Chao1 estimator, and Recon v2.1 estimates of unobserved clonotypes. Generation probabilities were computed with OLGA for all TCRbeta clonotypes obtained by the gDNA method from a few donors. The table comes from immuneACCESS by way of TCRdb, which keeps in-frame sequences with V and J called. Part of the clones is missing from these tables; in studies checked, under half for an unresolved V gene and the rest for unknown reasons. That table is the source of V, J and clone size, and D and trimming were worked out from the DNA. The table for this sample lists 2 million to 3 million clones; under 95% of them were counted only once. The leading ten clones occupy 0.36% of the sample.

The chain employs TRBV4-1 and TRBJ1-6; the D gene is perhaps TRBD1, on 5 matching bases. Sequenced: naive CD4+ T cells from PBMCs. This sample's cell subset or site label indicates: CD45RA+ positively selected. This receptor was obtained from a man aged 18 to 30 in good health. Some clones in this sample may be carry-over from other donors' samples. CDR3 loop: CASSQVTGTTYNSPLHF. The nucleotide sequence reads TGCGCCAGCAGCCAAGTGACGGGGACGACCTATAATTCACCCCTCCACTTT.